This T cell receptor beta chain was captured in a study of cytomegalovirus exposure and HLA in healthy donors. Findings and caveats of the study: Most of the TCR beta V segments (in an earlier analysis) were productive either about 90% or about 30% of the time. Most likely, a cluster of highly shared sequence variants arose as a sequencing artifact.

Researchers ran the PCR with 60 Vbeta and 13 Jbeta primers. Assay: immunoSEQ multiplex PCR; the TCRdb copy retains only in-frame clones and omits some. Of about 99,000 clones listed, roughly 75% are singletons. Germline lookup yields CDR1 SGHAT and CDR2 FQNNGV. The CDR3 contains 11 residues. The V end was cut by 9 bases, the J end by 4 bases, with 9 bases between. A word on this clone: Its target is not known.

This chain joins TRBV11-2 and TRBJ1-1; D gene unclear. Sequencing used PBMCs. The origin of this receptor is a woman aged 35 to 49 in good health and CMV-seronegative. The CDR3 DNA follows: TGTGCCAGTCTACAGACCACTGAAGCTTTCTTT. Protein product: CASLQTTEAFF.